The present entry profiles one T cell receptor (beta chain) with its context. What it binds is unknown. The data were taken from a study of shared clonotypes between healthy human individuals. Whole-study results and caveats: Sorted-subset sequencing was shown by rarefaction to be incomplete despite large depth.

Germline values: CDR1 SGHRS, CDR2 YFSETQ. Germline trimming cut 4 bases from V and 3 bases from J; bases unmatched to any gene: 7. This CDR3 is built from 17 residues. Sequencing was performed with immunoSEQ multiplex PCR; in TCRdb, only in-frame clones are kept and a portion is missing. The sample holds about 2.4 million clones, 90% to 95% seen once. Input material: naive CD4+ T cells from PBMCs. Subset indicated: CD45RA+ positively selected. V gene TRBV5-1 combines with J gene TRBJ2-5, with 15 bases matching TRBD2. This clonotype was sampled from a man between 18 and 35 years old in good health. Some clones in this sample may be carry-over from other donors' samples. DNA of the CDR3: TGCGCCAGCAGCCCGGGACTAGCGGGAGGATGGAAAGAGACCCAGTACTTC. The encoded protein is CASSPGLAGGWKETQYF.